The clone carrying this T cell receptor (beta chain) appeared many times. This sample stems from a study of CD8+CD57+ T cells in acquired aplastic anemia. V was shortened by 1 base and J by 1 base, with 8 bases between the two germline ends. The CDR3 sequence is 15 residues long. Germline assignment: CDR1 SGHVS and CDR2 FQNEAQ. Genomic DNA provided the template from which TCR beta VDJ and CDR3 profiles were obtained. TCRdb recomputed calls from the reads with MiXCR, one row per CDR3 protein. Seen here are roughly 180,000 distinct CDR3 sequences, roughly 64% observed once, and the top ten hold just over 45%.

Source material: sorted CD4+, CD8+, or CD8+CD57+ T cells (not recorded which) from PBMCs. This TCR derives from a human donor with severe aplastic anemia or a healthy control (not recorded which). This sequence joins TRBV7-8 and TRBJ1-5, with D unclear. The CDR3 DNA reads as TGTGCCAGCAGCTTAGTCGGGGTGAGCAATCAGCCCCAGCATTTT. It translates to CASSLVGVSNQPQHF.